One sample yielded the 14 T cell receptor beta chains listed below, sequenced in a study of T cell changes during pregnancy in multiple sclerosis. Only in-frame clones appear in the TCRdb table, and some are missing; sequencing was by immunoSEQ multiplex PCR. This table holds tens of thousands of clones, about 85% found once. Sample: CD4+ T cells from peripheral blood mononuclear cells, taken in the second trimester of pregnancy. These receptors originate from a female donor with multiple sclerosis, enrolled in a pregnancy study.

The rearrangement links TRBV6-1 to TRBJ1-3; D not resolved. Trimming stripped 3 bases from V and 4 bases from J, with 4 bases between. CDR1 is MNHNS and CDR2 is SASEGT in the germline V gene. The CDR3 runs 12 residues. The CDR3 reads CASSDSGNTIYF. CDR3 bases: TGTGCCAGCAGTGATTCGGGAAACACCATATATTTT.

This chain connects TRBV9 to TRBJ2-1; 9 nucleotides agree with TRBD1. Germline V gene data show CDR1 as SGDLS and CDR2 as YYNGEE. This CDR3 is 15 amino acids long. Trimming cost V 0 bases and J 7 bases; bases outside gene matches: 5. CDR3 protein: CASSVGGQGWNEQFF. The CDR3 DNA is TGTGCCAGCAGCGTAGGCGGACAGGGGTGGAATGAGCAGTTCTTC.

The chain is built from TRBV19 and TRBJ2-7; 7 nucleotides agree with TRBD1. The CDR3 has 15 amino acids. The trim removed 5 bases at V and 2 bases at J, leaving 9 bases unmatched. Germline loops: CDR1 LNHDA, CDR2 SQIVND (reference sequence). The CDR3 region has the DNA TGTGCCAGTAGTCCACGACAGGGATCCACCTACGAGCAGTACTTC. Translation gives CASSPRQGSTYEQYF.

V gene TRBV29-1 combines with J gene TRBJ2-2; 8 nucleotides agree with TRBD1. The CDR3 spans 14 residues. V shed 4 bases, J shed 1 base, and the junction held 2 bases outside the gene matches. CDR1 SQVTM and CDR2 ANQGSEA come from the germline V gene. CDR3 protein: CSVGTGRNTGELFF. DNA of the CDR3: TGCAGCGTTGGGACAGGGCGGAACACCGGGGAGCTGTTTTTT.

The chain joins TRBV6-6 to TRBJ1-6; D unresolved. Per the germline V gene, CDR1 is MNHNY and CDR2 is SVGAGI (reference sequence). V was pared by 6 bases and J by 8 bases, with 8 bases between. This CDR3 has 12 amino acids. The CDR3 sequence: CASRITDSPLHF. In nucleotides, the CDR3 is TGTGCCAGCAGGATTACAGATTCACCCCTCCACTTT.

This clone was observed once. The V call is TRBV6-5, the J call TRBJ2-7; 11 nucleotides agree with TRBD2. CDR1 MNHEY and CDR2 SVGAGI come from the germline V gene. The CDR3 spans 15 residues. With 6 bases clipped from V and 2 bases from J, the junction kept 6 bases outside the gene matches. CDR3 sequence: CASSLAGGHTYEQYF. CDR3 in DNA: TGTGCCAGCAGCTTAGCGGGAGGGCATACCTACGAGCAGTACTTC.

V and J are TRBV7-2 and TRBJ2-1; 10 bases are shared with TRBD2. V trimming: 5 bases; J trimming: 12 bases; junction bases outside the gene matches: 13. The CDR3 runs 15 residues. In germline, CDR1 is SGHTA, CDR2 FQGNSA. CDR3 region: CASSPGLAMVHGQFF. The CDR3 DNA reads as TGTGCCAGCAGCCCGGGACTAGCGATGGTGCACGGGCAGTTCTTC.

The chain is built from TRBV9 and TRBJ2-7, with 8 positions matching TRBD1. J was trimmed by 4 bases and V by 0 bases; bases with no gene match: 6. CDR3 length: 15 amino acids. Looked up from germline, CDR1 is SGDLS and CDR2 is YYNGEE. CDR3 in DNA: TGTGCCAGCAGCGTAGGGGGAGGACAGGGATACGAGCAGTACTTC. The encoded protein is CASSVGGGQGYEQYF.

The chain recombines TRBV5-1 with TRBJ2-2; 7 bases match TRBD1. This CDR3 is 15 amino acids long. Germline assignment: CDR1 SGHRS and CDR2 YFSETQ. J was trimmed by 7 bases and V by 0 bases; bases with no gene match: 6. CDR3 protein: CASSLDWTGGGELFF. Here the CDR3 DNA reads TGCGCCAGCAGCTTGGATTGGACAGGTGGCGGGGAGCTGTTTTTT.

J is TRBJ2-1 and V is TRBV4-1; TRBD2 matches 11 bases. Germline V gene lookup returns CDR1 MGHRA and CDR2 YSYEKL. V trimming: 1 base; J trimming: 5 bases; junction bases outside the gene matches: 10. CDR3 length: 18 residues. The CDR3 region is CASSQAELAGAHNNEQFF. CDR3 nucleotide sequence: TGCGCCAGCAGCCAAGCTGAACTAGCGGGAGCCCATAACAATGAGCAGTTCTTC.

This clone has only one observation. This chain uses TRBV5-1 with TRBJ2-4; TRBD2 might be the D (6 bases). The V end was cut by 0 bases, the J end by 3 bases, with 19 bases between. Per germline, CDR1 SGHRS and CDR2 YFSETQ. The CDR3 spans 18 residues. The CDR3 DNA follows: TGCGCCAGCAGCTTGGATACTATACCCGGGAGTATCAAAAACATTCAGTACTTC. This translates into CASSLDTIPGSIKNIQYF.

The genes are TRBV11-2 and TRBJ1-4; D uncertain. Germline CDR1 SGHAT, CDR2 FQNNGV. The V end lost 3 bases, the J end lost 2 bases, and 7 bases lay between the germline ends. This CDR3 has 14 amino acids. CDR3 bases: TGTGCCAGCAGCTTCGGCGGGACTAATGAAAAACTGTTTTTT. As protein: CASSFGGTNEKLFF. Complete variable domain (other parts from reference TRBV11-2 and TRBJ1-4): EAGVAQSPRYKIIEKRQSVAFWCNPISGHATLYWYQQILGQGPKLLIQFQNNGVVDDSQLPKDRFSAERLKGVDSTLKIQPAKLEDSAVYLCASSFGGTNEKLFFGSGTQLSVL.

V is TRBV5-1 and J is TRBJ2-3; D is undetermined. CDR3 length: 15 amino acids. Trimming removed 0 bases from V and 2 bases from J, with 10 bases in between. The germline V gene has CDR1 SGHRS and CDR2 YFSETQ. CDR3 coding DNA: TGCGCCAGCAGCTTGGGACTCCTCAACACAGATACGCAGTATTTT. It translates to CASSLGLLNTDTQYF.

This clone was observed a handful of times. The CDR3 spells CAGDSLNQPQHF. In nucleotides, the CDR3 is TGTGCCGGAGACAGCCTTAATCAGCCCCAGCATTTT. The J gene is TRBJ1-5, the V gene TRBV27; maybe TRBD1 (5 bases). Germline-derived CDR1 and CDR2 are MNHEY and SMNVEV (reference sequence). This CDR3 is built from 12 residues. Trimming left V 11 bases short and J 4 bases short, with 12 bases between.